The TCR beta chain under discussion was sequenced for a study of identical twins. Germline V lookup: CDR1 DFQATT, CDR2 SNEGSKA (reference sequence). Trimming took 6 bases from V and 7 from J; bases not matched to a gene: 5. CDR3 length equals 13 residues. TCRdb re-called the 5' RACE reads with MiXCR, one entry per CDR3 protein. This repertoire shows nearly 200,000 distinct CDR3 sequences, around 15% found once; its top ten account for 40%. The same sample was also studied in work on T cells expressing NK-cell markers.

V and J are TRBV20-1 and TRBJ2-1; TRBD2 matches 11 bases. The origin of this receptor is a woman aged 18-29 years in good health. Material: CD8+ T cells sorted from blood. CDR3: CSASTSGNNEQFF. DNA of the CDR3: TGCAGTGCCTCGACTAGCGGGAATAATGAGCAGTTCTTC.